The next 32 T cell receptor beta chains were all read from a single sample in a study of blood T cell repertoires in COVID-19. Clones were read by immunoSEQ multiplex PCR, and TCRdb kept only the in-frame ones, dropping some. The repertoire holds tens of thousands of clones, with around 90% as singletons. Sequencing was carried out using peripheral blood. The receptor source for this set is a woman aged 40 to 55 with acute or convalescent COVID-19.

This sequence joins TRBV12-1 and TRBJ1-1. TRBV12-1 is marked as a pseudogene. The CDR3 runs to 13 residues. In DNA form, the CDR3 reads TGTGCCAGCAGCTTCCACCGTAGCACTGAAGCTTTCTTT. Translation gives CASSFHRSTEAFF.

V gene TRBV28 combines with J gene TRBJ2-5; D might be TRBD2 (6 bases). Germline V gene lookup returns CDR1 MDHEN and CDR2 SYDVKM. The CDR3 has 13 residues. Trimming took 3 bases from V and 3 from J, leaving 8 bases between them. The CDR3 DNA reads TGTGCCAGCAGTTTGGGCGGGAAAGAGACCCAGTACTTC. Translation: CASSLGGKETQYF.

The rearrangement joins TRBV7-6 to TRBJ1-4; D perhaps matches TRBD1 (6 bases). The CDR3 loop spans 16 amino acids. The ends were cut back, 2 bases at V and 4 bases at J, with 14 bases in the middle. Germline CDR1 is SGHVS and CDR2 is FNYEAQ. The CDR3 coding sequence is TGTGCCAGCAGCTTACTACAGGGTGGCGGTAATGAAAAACTGTTTTTT. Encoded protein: CASSLLQGGGNEKLFF.

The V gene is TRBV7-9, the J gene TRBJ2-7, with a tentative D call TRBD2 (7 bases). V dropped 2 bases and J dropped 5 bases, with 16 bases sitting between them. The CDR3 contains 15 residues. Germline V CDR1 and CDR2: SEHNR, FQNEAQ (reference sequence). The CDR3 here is CASSLTGGQLNEQYF. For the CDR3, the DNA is TGTGCCAGCAGCTTAACCGGGGGGCAGTTGAACGAGCAGTACTTC.

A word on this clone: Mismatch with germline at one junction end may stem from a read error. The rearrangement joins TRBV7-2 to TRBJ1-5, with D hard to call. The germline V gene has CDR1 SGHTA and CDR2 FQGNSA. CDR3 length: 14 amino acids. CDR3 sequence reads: CASTNEGSDQPQHF. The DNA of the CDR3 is TGTGCCAGCACCAATGAGGGTAGCGATCAGCCCCAGCATTTT.

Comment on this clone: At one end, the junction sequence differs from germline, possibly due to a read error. CDR3 DNA sequence: TGCAGCGTCGAAGAGGGGGCATCTGAAGCTTTCTTT. It is translated as CSVEEGASEAFF. V usage is TRBV29-1 and J usage is TRBJ1-1; the match to TRBD1 covers 7 bases. CDR1 and CDR2 from the germline V gene are SQVTM and ANQGSEA. CDR3 length: 12 residues.

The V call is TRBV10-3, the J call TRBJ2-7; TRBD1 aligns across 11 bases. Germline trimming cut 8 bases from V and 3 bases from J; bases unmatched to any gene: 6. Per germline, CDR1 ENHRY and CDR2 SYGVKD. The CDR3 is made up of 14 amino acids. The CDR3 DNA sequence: TGTGCCATCCTCTCCGGGACAGGGGGCTACGAGCAGTACTTC. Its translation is CAILSGTGGYEQYF.

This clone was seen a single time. As DNA, the CDR3 is TGTGCCAGCAGCTTGTTCGGACAGGGAGGCGGGCAGCCCCAGCATTTT. The encoded protein is CASSLFGQGGGQPQHF. The V gene is TRBV5-6, the J gene TRBJ1-5; 8 bases fit TRBD1. CDR3 size: 16 residues. V shed 1 base, J shed 7 bases, and the junction held 10 bases outside the gene matches. Germline lookup yields CDR1 SGHDT and CDR2 YYEEEE.

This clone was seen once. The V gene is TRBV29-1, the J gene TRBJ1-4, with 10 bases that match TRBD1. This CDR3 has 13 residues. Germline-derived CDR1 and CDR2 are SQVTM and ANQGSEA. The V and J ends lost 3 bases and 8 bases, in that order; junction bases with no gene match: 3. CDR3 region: CSVDWTGGEKLFF. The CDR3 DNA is TGCAGCGTTGATTGGACAGGGGGAGAAAAACTGTTTTTT.

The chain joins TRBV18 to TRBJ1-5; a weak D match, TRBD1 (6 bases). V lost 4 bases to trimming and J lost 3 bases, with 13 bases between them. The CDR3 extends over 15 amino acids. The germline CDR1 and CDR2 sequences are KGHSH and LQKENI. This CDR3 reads CASSRGGASNQPQHF. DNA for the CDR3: TGTGCCAGCTCACGGGGGGGGGCTTCCAATCAGCCCCAGCATTTT.

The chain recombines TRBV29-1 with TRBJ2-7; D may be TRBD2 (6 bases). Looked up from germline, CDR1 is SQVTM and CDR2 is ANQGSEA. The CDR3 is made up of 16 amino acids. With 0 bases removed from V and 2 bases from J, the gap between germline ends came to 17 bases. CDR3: CSVEDRMGERAYEQYF. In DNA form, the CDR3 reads TGCAGCGTTGAAGATAGGATGGGGGAGCGGGCCTACGAGCAGTACTTC.

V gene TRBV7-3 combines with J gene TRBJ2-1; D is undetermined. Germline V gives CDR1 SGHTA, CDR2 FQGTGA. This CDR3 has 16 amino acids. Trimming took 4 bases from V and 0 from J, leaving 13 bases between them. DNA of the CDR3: TGTGCCAGCAGCTCTACCGCCCCGAGCTCCTACAATGAGCAGTTCTTC. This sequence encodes CASSSTAPSSYNEQFF.

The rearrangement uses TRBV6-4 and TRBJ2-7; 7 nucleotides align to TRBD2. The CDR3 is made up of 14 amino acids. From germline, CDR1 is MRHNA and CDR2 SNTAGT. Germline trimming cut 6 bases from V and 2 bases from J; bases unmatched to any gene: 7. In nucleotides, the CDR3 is TGTGCCAGCAGCGCTCTAGCGGACCCCTACGAGCAGTACTTC. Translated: CASSALADPYEQYF.

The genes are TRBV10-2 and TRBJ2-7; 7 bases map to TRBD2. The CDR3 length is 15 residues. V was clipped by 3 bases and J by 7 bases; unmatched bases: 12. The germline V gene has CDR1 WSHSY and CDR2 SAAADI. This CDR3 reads CASSERLASRVEQYF. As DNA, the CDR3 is TGCGCCAGCAGTGAAAGACTAGCCTCGCGGGTTGAGCAGTACTTC.

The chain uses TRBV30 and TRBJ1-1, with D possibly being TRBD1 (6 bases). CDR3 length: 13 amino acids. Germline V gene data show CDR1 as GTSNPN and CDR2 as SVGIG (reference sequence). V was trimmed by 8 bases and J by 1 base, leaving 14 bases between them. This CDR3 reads CAGTIGGNTEAFF. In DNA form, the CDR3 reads TGTGCCGGGACAATAGGGGGGAACACTGAAGCTTTCTTT.

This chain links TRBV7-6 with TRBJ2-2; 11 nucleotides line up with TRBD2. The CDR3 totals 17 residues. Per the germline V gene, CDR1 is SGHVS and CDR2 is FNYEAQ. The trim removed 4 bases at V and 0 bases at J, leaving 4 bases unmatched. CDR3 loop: CASSSLLAGANTGELFF. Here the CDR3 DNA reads TGTGCCAGCAGCTCGTTACTAGCGGGGGCGAACACCGGGGAGCTGTTTTTT.

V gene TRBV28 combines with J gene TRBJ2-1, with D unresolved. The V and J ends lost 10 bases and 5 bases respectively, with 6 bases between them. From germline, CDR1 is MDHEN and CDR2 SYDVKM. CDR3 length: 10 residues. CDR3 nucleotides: TGTGCCACACGAGACAATGAGCAGTTCTTC. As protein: CATRDNEQFF. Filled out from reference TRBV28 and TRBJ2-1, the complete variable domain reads DVKVTQSSRYLVKRTGEKVFLECVQDMDHENMFWYRQDPGLGLRLIYFSYDVKMKEKGDIPEGYSVSREKKERFSLILESASTNQTSMYLCATRDNEQFFGPGTRLTVL.

This chain's CDR3 is CASSSTGSGYPYEQYF. CDR3 DNA: TGTGCCAGCAGTTCTACCGGGTCAGGGTATCCCTACGAGCAGTACTTC. The chain links TRBV28 to TRBJ2-7; TRBD1 is a possible D gene (5 bases). Germline values: CDR1 MDHEN, CDR2 SYDVKM. There are 16 residues in the CDR3. Trimming removed 4 bases at V and 2 bases at J, with 18 bases between.

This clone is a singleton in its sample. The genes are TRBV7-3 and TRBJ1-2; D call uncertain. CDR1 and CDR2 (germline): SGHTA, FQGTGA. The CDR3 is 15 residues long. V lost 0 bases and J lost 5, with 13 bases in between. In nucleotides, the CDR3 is TGTGCCAGCAGCTTAACGAATAACCCGAGTTATGGCTACACCTTC. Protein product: CASSLTNNPSYGYTF.

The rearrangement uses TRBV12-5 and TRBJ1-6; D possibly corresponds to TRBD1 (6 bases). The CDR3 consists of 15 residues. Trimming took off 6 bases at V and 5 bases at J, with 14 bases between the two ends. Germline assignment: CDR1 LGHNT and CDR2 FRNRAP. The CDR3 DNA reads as TGTGCTAGTGGCCACCCGACAGGACATAATTCACCCCTCCACTTT. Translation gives CASGHPTGHNSPLHF.

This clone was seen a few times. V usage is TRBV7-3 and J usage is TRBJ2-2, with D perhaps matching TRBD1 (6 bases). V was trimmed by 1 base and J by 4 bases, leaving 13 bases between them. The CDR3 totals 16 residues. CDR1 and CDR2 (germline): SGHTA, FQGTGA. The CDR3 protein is CASSLRAAGATGELFF. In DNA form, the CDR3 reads TGTGCCAGCAGCTTAAGAGCGGCAGGGGCCACCGGGGAGCTGTTTTTT.

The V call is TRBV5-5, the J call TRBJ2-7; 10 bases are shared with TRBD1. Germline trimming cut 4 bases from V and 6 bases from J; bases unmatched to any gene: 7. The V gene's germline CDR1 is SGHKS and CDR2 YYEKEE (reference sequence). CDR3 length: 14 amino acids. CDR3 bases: TGTGCCAGCAGCCAGACAGGGGGCTTGCCCGAGCAGTACTTC. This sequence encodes CASSQTGGLPEQYF.

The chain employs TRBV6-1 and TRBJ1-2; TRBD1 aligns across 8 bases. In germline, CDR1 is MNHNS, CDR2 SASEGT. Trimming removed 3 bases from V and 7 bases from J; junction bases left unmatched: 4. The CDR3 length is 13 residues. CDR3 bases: TGTGCCAGCAGTGAGCAGGGGGCGCTTGGCTACACCTTC. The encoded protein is CASSEQGALGYTF.

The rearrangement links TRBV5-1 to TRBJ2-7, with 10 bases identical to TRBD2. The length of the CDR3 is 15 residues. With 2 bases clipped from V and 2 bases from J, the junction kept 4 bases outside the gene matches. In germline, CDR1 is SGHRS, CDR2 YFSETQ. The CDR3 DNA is TGCGCCAGCAGCTTAGTAAGCGGGGGGGCCTACGAGCAGTACTTC. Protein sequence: CASSLVSGGAYEQYF.

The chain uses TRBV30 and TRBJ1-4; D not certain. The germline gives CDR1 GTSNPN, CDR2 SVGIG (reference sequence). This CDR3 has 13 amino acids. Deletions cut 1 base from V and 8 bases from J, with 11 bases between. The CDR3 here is CAWSDTEREKLFF. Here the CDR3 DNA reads TGTGCCTGGAGTGACACGGAGCGAGAAAAACTGTTTTTT. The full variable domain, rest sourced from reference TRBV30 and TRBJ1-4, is SQTIHQWPATLVQPVGSPLSLECTVEGTSNPNLYWYRQAAGRGLQLLFYSVGIGQISSEVPQNLSASRPQDRQFILSSKKLLLSDSGFYLCAWSDTEREKLFFGSGTQLSVL.

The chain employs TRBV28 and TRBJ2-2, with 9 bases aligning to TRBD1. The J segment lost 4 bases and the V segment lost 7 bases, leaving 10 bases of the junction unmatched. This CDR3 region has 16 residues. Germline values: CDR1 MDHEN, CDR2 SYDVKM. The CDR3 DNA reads TGTGCCAGCACCCTGATGGGACAGGGCGGCACCGGGGAGCTGTTTTTT. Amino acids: CASTLMGQGGTGELFF.

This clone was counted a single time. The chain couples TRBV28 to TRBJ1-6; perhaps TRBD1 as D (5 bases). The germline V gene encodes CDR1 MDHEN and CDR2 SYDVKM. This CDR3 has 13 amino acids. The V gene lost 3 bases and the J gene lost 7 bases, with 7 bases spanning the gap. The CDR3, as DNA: TGTGCCAGCAGTTTTGGGGCCAATTCACCCCTCCACTTT. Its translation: CASSFGANSPLHF.

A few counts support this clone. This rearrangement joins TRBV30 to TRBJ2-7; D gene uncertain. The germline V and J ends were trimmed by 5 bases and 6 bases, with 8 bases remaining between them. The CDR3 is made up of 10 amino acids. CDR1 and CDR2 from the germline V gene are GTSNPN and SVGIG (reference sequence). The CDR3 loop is CAWSSSEQYF. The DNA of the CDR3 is TGTGCCTGGTCTAGTTCCGAGCAGTACTTC.

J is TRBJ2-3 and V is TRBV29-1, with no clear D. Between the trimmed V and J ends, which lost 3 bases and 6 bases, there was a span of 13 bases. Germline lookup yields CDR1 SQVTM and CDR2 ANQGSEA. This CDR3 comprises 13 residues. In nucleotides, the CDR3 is TGCAGCGTTGATGGGCGCCTTGTTGATACGCAGTATTTT. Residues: CSVDGRLVDTQYF.

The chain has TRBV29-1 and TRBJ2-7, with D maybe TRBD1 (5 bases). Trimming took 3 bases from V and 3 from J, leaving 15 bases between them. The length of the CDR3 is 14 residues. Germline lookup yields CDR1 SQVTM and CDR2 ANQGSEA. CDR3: CSVDPLGQGYEQYF. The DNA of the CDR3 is TGCAGCGTTGACCCCTTAGGTCAGGGCTACGAGCAGTACTTC.

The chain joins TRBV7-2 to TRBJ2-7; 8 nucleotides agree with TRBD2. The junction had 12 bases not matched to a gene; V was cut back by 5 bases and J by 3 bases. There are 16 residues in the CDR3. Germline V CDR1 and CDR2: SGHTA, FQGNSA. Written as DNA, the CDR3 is TGTGCCAGCAGCCCATCCTTCGGCGGGGGGAACTACGAGCAGTACTTC. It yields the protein CASSPSFGGGNYEQYF.

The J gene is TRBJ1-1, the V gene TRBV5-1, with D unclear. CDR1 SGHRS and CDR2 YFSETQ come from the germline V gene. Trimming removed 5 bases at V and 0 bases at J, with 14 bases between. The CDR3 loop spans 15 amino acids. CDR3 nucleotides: TGCGCCAGCAGTCCCTTCTCTGAGTTGAACACTGAAGCTTTCTTT. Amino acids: CASSPFSELNTEAFF.